This T cell receptor (beta chain) appears in the sequencing data of a study of blood T cell repertoires in COVID-19. Study-wide background: COVID-19 samples collected from the United States, Italy and Spain covered acute and convalescent phases. T cells, B-cell-depleted T cells, or PBMCs supplied cDNA or gDNA.

The germline gives CDR1 PRHDT, CDR2 FYEKMQ (reference sequence). The CDR3 has 13 amino acids. Trimming left V 3 bases short and J 7 bases short, with 10 bases between. As processed by the authors: Estimation of nucleated cell counts was performed using reference gene primer amplification. Using immunoSEQ multiplex PCR, the repertoire was profiled, and TCRdb retains in-frame clones only, with some absent. V and J calls and clone size follow that table, whereas D and trimming were derived from the DNA. The repertoire holds about 150,000 clones, 84% seen once, with roughly 2.2% in the top ten. The sequence derives from a man in his 70s with acute or convalescent COVID-19. This chain links TRBV13 with TRBJ1-5; perhaps TRBD1 as D (5 bases). Input material: peripheral blood. The chain's CDR3 is CASSFRRDQPQHF. CDR3 sequence (DNA): TGTGCCAGCAGCTTTCGGAGGGACCAGCCCCAGCATTTT.